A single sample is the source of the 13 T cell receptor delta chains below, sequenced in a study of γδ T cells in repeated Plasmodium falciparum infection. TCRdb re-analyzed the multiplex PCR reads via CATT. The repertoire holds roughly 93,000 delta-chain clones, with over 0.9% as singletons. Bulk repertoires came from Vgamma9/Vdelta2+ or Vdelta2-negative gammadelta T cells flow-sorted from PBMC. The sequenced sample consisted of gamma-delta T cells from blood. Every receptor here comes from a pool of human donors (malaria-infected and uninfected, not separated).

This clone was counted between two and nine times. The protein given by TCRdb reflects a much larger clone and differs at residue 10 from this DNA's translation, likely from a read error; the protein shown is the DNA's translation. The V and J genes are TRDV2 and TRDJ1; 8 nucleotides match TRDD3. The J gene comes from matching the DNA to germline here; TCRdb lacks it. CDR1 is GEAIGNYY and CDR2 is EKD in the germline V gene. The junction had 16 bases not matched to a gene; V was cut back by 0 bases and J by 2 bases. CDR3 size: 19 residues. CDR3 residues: CACDTVRLGVTRRTDKLIF. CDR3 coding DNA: TGTGCCTGTGACACCGTCCGACTGGGGGTTACACGTCGGACCGATAAACTCATCTTT.

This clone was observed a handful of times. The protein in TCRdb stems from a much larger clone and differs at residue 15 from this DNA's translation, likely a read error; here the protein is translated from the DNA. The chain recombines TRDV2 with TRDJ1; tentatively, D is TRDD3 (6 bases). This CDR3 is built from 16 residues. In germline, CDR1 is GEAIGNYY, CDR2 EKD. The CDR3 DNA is TGTGCCTGTGTCTCAACGGGGGGGACGTACACCGATAAACTCACCTTT. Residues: CACVSTGGTYTDKLTF.

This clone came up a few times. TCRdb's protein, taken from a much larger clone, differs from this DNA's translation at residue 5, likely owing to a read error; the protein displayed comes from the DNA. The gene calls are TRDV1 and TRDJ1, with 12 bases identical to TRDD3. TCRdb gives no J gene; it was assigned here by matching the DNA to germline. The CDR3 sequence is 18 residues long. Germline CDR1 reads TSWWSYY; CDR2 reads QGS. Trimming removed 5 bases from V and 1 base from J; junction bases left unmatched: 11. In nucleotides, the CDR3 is TGTGCTCTTGGGCCCCTACGGCTGGGGGATACGATCACCGATAAACTCATCTTT. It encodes CALGPLRLGDTITDKLIF.

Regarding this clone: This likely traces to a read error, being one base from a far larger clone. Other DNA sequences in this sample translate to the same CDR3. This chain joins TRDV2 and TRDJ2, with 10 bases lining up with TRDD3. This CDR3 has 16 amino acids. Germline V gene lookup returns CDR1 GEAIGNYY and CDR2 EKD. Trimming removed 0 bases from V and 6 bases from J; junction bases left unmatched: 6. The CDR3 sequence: CACDTVSGGYAAQLFF. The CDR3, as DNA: TGTGCCTGTGACACCGTGTCCGGGGGATACGCAGCACAACTCTTCTTT.

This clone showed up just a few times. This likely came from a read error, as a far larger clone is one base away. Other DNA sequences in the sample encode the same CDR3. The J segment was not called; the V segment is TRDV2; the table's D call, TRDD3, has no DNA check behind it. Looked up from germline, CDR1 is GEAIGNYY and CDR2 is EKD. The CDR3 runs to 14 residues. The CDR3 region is CACDRGYTSDKLIF. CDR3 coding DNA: TGTGCCTGTGACCGGGGATACACCTCCGATAAGCTCATCTTT.

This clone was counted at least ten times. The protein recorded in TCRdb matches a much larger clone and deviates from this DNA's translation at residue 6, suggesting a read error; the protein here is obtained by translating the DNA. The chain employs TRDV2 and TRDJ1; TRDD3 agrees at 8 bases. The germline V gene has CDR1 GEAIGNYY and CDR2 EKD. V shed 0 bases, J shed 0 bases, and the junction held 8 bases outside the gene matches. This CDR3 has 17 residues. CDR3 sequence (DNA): TGTGCCTGTGACACCGCCTCCGGGATACGAAACACCGATAAACTCATCTTT. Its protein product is CACDTASGIRNTDKLIF.

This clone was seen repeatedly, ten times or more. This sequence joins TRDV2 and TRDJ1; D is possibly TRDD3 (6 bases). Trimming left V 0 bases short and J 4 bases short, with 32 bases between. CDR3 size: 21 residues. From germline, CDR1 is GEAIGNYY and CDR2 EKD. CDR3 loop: CACDTVSFEGMSIEPHDKLIF. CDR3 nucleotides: TGTGCCTGTGACACCGTATCTTTCGAGGGGATGTCCATAGAACCCCACGATAAACTCATCTTT.

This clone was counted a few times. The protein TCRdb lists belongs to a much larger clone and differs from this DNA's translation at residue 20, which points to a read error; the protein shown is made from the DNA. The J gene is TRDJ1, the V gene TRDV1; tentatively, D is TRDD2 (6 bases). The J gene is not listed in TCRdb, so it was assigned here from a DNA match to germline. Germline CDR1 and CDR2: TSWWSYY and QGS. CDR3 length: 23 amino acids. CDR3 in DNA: TGTGCTCTTGGGGATCACATCCCTGTAGTGCCACCGGGGGTCCTACCGTACACCGATATACTCATCTTT. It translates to CALGDHIPVVPPGVLPYTDILIF.

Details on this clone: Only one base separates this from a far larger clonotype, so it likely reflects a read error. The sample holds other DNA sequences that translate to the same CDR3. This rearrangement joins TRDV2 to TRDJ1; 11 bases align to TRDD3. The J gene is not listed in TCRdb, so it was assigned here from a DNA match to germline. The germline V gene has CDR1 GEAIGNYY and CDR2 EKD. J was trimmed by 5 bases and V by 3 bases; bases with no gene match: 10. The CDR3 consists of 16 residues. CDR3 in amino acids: CACDPLMGDTTDKLIF. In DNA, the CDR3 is TGTGCCTGTGACCCCCTAATGGGGGATACGACTGATAAACTCATCTTT.

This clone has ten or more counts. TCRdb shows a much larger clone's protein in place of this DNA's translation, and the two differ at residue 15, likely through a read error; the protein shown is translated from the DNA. The CDR3 DNA reads as TGTGCCTGTGACACCGTAACCCCACTGGGGGACCGCTCCGGGTCGCTCATCTTT. Amino acid sequence: CACDTVTPLGDRSGSLIF. Here the V gene is TRDV2, but the J gene went uncalled; the table's TRDD3 call for D was not verified on the DNA. This CDR3 is built from 18 residues. CDR1 and CDR2 from the germline V gene are GEAIGNYY and EKD.

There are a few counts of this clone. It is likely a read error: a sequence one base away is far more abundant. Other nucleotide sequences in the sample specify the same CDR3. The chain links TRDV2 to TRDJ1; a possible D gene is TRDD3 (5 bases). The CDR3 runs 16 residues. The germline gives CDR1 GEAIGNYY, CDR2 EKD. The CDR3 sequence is CACDSVAQDRTDKLIF. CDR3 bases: TGTGCCTGTGACAGCGTCGCCCAGGATAGGACCGATAAACTCATCTTC.

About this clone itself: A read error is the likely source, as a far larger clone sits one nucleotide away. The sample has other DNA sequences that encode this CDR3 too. The DNA for the CDR3 is TGTGCTCTTGGGGAACTTTCTTACCCCAAACTACTGGGGGACCCTAGGGTCGATAAGCTCATCTTT. Translation gives CALGELSYPKLLGDPRVDKLIF. This sequence joins TRDV1 and TRDJ1; 9 bases map to TRDD3. From germline, CDR1 is TSWWSYY and CDR2 QGS. The CDR3 runs 22 residues.

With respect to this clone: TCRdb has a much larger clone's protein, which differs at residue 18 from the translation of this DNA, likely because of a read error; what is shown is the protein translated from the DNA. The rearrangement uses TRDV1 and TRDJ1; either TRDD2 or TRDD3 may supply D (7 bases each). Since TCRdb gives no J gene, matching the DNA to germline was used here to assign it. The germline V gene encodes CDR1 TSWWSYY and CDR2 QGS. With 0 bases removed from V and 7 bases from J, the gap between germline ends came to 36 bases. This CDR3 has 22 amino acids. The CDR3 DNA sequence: TGTGCTCTTGGGGAACTAGCGTGTTCCTACTGGGGCACTATGAAAAGGGCCGGTAAACTCATCTTT. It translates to CALGELACSYWGTMKRAGKLIF.